The 10 T cell receptor beta chains in this list originate from one sample, sequenced in a study of blood T cell repertoires in COVID-19. The table came from immunoSEQ multiplex PCR; TCRdb's copy has only in-frame clones and leaves some out. The data show 150,000 to 200,000 clones, 70% to 90% seen once. Sequenced: peripheral blood. Receptor source: a man aged 50-59 years with active or convalescent COVID-19.

This chain joins TRBV6-2 or TRBV6-3 and TRBJ1-6, with TRBD1 matching over 10 bases. CDR1 and CDR2 (germline): MNHEY, SVGEGT. This CDR3 is 15 amino acids long. J gave up 9 bases and V 6 bases, and 8 bases lay outside the gene matches. The CDR3 nucleotides are TGTGCCAGCAGCCCTCAAGGGACAGGGGCTTCACCCCTCCACTTT. Translated: CASSPQGTGASPLHF.

This chain uses TRBV7-3 with TRBJ2-1; TRBD1 agrees at 7 bases. Germline V gene lookup returns CDR1 SGHTA and CDR2 FQGTGA. The CDR3 runs 15 residues. The J segment lost 8 bases and the V segment lost 5 bases, leaving 12 bases of the junction unmatched. CDR3 protein: CASSLAQGGIDEQFF. The CDR3 coding sequence is TGTGCCAGCAGCCTGGCGCAAGGGGGCATCGATGAGCAGTTCTTC. Using reference TRBV7-3 and TRBJ2-1 for the parts outside the CDR3, the full variable domain is GAGVSQTPSNKVTEKGKYVELRCDPISGHTALYWYRQSLGQGPEFLIYFQGTGAADDSGLPNDRFFAVRPEGSVSTLKIQRTERGDSAVYLCASSLAQGGIDEQFFGPGTRLTVL.

This chain joins TRBV11-2 and TRBJ2-7; TRBD2 agrees at 13 bases. This CDR3 spans 15 amino acids. Germline CDR1 reads SGHAT; CDR2 reads FQNNGV. Germline trimming cut 5 bases from V and 5 bases from J; bases unmatched to any gene: 6. This chain's CDR3 is CASSRTSGSFNEQYF. The CDR3 DNA reads TGTGCCAGCAGCCGGACTAGCGGGAGTTTCAACGAGCAGTACTTC.

The V and J genes are TRBV29-1 and TRBJ2-7, with 7 bases fitting TRBD2. Trimming removed 7 bases from V and 2 bases from J; junction bases left unmatched: 2. From germline, CDR1 is SQVTM and CDR2 ANQGSEA. The CDR3 covers 11 residues. DNA of the CDR3: TGCAGCGCCGGACTAGCCTACGAGCAGTACTTC. It is translated as CSAGLAYEQYF.

The gene calls are TRBV30 and TRBJ1-5; a possible D gene is TRBD1 (5 bases). The germline V and J ends were trimmed by 0 bases and 1 base, with 7 bases remaining between them. The CDR3 spans 14 residues. Germline assignment: CDR1 GTSNPN and CDR2 SVGIG (reference sequence). CDR3 amino acids: CAWSVSGSNQPQHF. The CDR3 DNA follows: TGTGCCTGGAGTGTTTCAGGGAGCAATCAGCCCCAGCATTTT.

This clone showed up just a few times. This chain uses TRBV12-5 with TRBJ1-2; no clear D. Germline values: CDR1 LGHNT, CDR2 FRNRAP. This CDR3 is built from 13 residues. Trimming pared 2 bases from V and 4 bases from J, leaving 8 bases between. CDR3 protein: CASGLQDTYGYTF. DNA of the CDR3: TGTGCTAGTGGTTTGCAGGATACCTATGGCTACACCTTC.

The chain joins TRBV15 to TRBJ2-3; TRBD2 is a possible D gene (7 bases). The V end lost 3 bases, the J end lost 5 bases, and 15 bases lay between the germline ends. The CDR3 has 15 residues. Germline V lookup: CDR1 LNHNV, CDR2 YYDKDF (reference sequence). The CDR3 loop reads CATSRERGGIDTQYF. The CDR3 nucleotides are TGTGCCACCAGCAGGGAAAGGGGGGGCATAGATACGCAGTATTTT.

This clone was observed once. This sequence joins TRBV6-5 and TRBJ1-1; 8 nucleotides agree with TRBD1. Germline trimming cut 5 bases from V and 7 bases from J; bases unmatched to any gene: 9. The CDR3 consists of 14 residues. Germline V gene sequence: CDR1 MNHEY, CDR2 SVGAGI. CDR3 nucleotide sequence: TGTGCCAGCAGTAACCGGGACAGGCCGGTTGAAGCTTTCTTT. It encodes CASSNRDRPVEAFF.

This chain links TRBV2 with TRBJ2-1, with 10 bases lining up with TRBD2. The CDR3 is 18 amino acids. Germline values: CDR1 SNHLY, CDR2 FYNNEI. Trimming at V came to 6 bases and at J to 0 bases, leaving 11 bases not matched to a gene. Here the CDR3 reads CASRKELAGAGSYNEQFF. DNA for the CDR3: TGTGCCAGCAGGAAAGAGCTAGCGGGAGCGGGCTCCTACAATGAGCAGTTCTTC.

J is TRBJ2-5 and V is TRBV25-1; 11 nucleotides align to TRBD2. J was trimmed by 4 bases and V by 3 bases; bases with no gene match: 10. The CDR3 is made up of 17 amino acids. Germline CDR1 MGHDK, CDR2 SYGVNS. The CDR3 coding sequence is TGTGCCAGCAGTGATCTAGCGGGAGGAAGAGGTCGAGAGACCCAGTACTTC. Amino acid sequence: CASSDLAGGRGRETQYF.